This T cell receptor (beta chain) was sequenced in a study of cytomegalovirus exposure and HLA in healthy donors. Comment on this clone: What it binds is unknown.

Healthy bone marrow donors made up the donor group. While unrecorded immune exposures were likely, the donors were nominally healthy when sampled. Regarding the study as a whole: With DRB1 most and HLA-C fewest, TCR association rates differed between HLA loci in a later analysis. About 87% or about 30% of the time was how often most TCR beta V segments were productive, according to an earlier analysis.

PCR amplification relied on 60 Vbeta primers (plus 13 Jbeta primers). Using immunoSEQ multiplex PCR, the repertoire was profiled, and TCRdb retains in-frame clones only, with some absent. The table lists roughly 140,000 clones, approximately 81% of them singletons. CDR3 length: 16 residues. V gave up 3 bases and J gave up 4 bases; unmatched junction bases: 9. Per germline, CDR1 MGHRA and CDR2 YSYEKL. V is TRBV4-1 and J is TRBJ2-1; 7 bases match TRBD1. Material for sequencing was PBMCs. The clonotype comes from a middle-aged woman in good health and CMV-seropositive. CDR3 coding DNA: TGCGCCAGCAGCCATCAGGGACAGCCCTCTTACAATGAGCAGTTCTTC. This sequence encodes CASSHQGQPSYNEQFF.